The clone carrying this TCR beta chain was detected once. Random hexamers primed reverse transcription of about 0.5 to 1 ug RNA. The TCR beta CDR3 was amplified by immunoSEQ multiplex PCR across 54 Vbeta, 13 Jbeta. A single record per CDR3 protein comes from TCRdb applying MiXCR to the immunoSEQ multiplex PCR reads. The sample comprises 150,000 to 200,000 distinct CDR3 sequences, roughly 95% of which are singletons, and 0.085% to 0.095% rests with the top ten. The data originate from a study of CD8 T cells in Susac syndrome. The germline CDR1 and CDR2 sequences are GTSNPN and SVGIG (reference sequence). The trim removed 5 bases at V and 6 bases at J, leaving 12 bases unmatched. The CDR3 runs 14 residues. It was treatment-naive patients with stable or active relapsing-remitting disease who made up the multiple sclerosis controls.

Sequencing used CD4+ T cells from PBMCs. The receptor's source is a human donor with multiple sclerosis. This chain joins TRBV30 and TRBJ2-7; TRBD1 matches at 8 bases. In DNA form, the CDR3 reads TGTGCCTGGGACGCCTTCGACAGGGGCAGCGAGCAGTACTTC. Translating gives CAWDAFDRGSEQYF.